One sample yielded the 24 T cell receptor beta chains listed below, sequenced in a study of blood T cell repertoires in COVID-19. Profiling relied on immunoSEQ multiplex PCR, and the TCRdb table lists in-frame clones only, not all of them. Altogether roughly 500,000 clones are present, 75% to 90% being singletons, with the ten largest covering 3.2%. Material: peripheral blood. These receptors came from a human donor in a cohort sampled during active COVID-19.

The sample holds one count of this clone. The chain links TRBV3-1 (or the pseudogene TRBV3-2) to TRBJ2-1, with 9 bases fitting TRBD2. The CDR3 sequence is 17 residues long. V lost 1 base and J lost 2; bases outside the gene matches: 6. CDR1 and CDR2 from the germline V gene are LGHDT and YNNKEL (reference sequence). The CDR3 coding sequence is TGTGCCAGCAGCCAAGGTCGGGCGGGAGGGCCCTACAATGAGCAGTTCTTC. It specifies CASSQGRAGGPYNEQFF.

The genes are TRBV29-1 and TRBJ1-2; a possible D gene is TRBD1 (6 bases). This CDR3 is 14 amino acids long. Between the trimmed V and J ends, which lost 5 bases and 4 bases, there was a span of 17 bases. CDR1 and CDR2 from the germline V gene are SQVTM and ANQGSEA. CDR3 coding DNA: TGCAGCGTTCTAGTCAGGGGCTCCTTCTATGGCTACACCTTC. Its translation is CSVLVRGSFYGYTF.

The genes are TRBV7-9 and TRBJ2-2; D gene ambiguous. Trimming left V 2 bases short and J 3 bases short, with 13 bases between. Germline-derived CDR1 and CDR2 are SEHNR and FQNEAQ (reference sequence). The CDR3 has 16 amino acids. As DNA, the CDR3 is TGTGCCAGCAGCTTAAACCCTACGCTTGACACCGGGGAGCTGTTTTTT. It yields the protein CASSLNPTLDTGELFF.

This clone was counted many times. This chain links TRBV6-1 with TRBJ1-5, with TRBD1 matching over 7 bases. Unmatched junction bases numbered 8, after V lost 3 bases and J lost 0 bases. This CDR3 contains 17 residues. Germline V lookup: CDR1 MNHNS, CDR2 SASEGT. The CDR3 spells CASSELQGIFSNQPQHF. CDR3 sequence (DNA): TGTGCCAGCAGTGAGCTACAGGGGATCTTTAGCAATCAGCCCCAGCATTTT.

The chain recombines TRBV19 with TRBJ2-1, with a tentative D call TRBD2 (7 bases). V lost 7 bases to trimming and J lost 7 bases, with 17 bases between them. This CDR3 is built from 14 residues. The V gene's germline CDR1 is LNHDA and CDR2 SQIVND (reference sequence). CDR3 residues: CASNLGGLANEQFF. As DNA, the CDR3 is TGTGCCAGTAATTTGGGGGGGCTGGCGAATGAGCAGTTCTTC. Variable domain in full (rest from reference TRBV19 and TRBJ2-1): DGGITQSPKYLFRKEGQNVTLSCEQNLNHDAMYWYRQDPGQGLRLIYYSQIVNDFQKGDIAEGYSVSREKKESFPLTVTSAQKNPTAFYLCASNLGGLANEQFFGPGTRLTVL.

The chain has TRBV5-1 and TRBJ1-1; 7 bases map to TRBD1. The ends lost 4 bases at V and 5 bases at J; junction bases unmatched: 8. The CDR3 runs 14 residues. Germline-derived CDR1 and CDR2 are SGHRS and YFSETQ. The CDR3 region is CASSIRQGGTEAFF. The CDR3 DNA reads TGCGCCAGCAGCATTCGACAGGGTGGGACTGAAGCTTTCTTT. Variable domain in full (rest from reference TRBV5-1 and TRBJ1-1): KAGVTQTPRYLIKTRGQQVTLSCSPISGHRSVSWYQQTPGQGLQFLFEYFSETQRNKGNFPGRFSGRQFSNSRSEMNVSTLELGDSALYLCASSIRQGGTEAFFGQGTRLTVV.

As to this clone: The sample holds other DNA sequences that translate to the same CDR3. The chain recombines TRBV7-2 with TRBJ2-7; 8 bases are a match to TRBD1. This CDR3 has 14 residues. Trimming at V came to 3 bases and at J to 2 bases, leaving 3 bases not matched to a gene. The germline V gene encodes CDR1 SGHTA and CDR2 FQGNSA. In DNA form, the CDR3 reads TGTGCCAGCAGCTTGTCAGGGGGCGCCTACGAGCAGTACTTC. The encoded protein is CASSLSGGAYEQYF.

In this sample, this clone turned up once. V usage is TRBV9 and J usage is TRBJ1-1; weak D call: TRBD1 (5 bases). The CDR3 runs to 12 residues. Trimming pared 3 bases from V and 10 bases from J, leaving 13 bases between. Germline CDR1 and CDR2: SGDLS and YYNGEE. The CDR3 DNA follows: TGTGCCAGCAGCGGTCAGGGAAGAAGAGCTTTCTTT. It codes for CASSGQGRRAFF.

The rearrangement uses TRBV29-1 and TRBJ2-1; the D gene is possibly TRBD2 (6 bases). The CDR3 contains 13 residues. Germline assignment: CDR1 SQVTM and CDR2 ANQGSEA. Deletions cut 4 bases from V and 8 bases from J, with 15 bases between. CDR3 protein: CSVGGDALHEQFF. The DNA for the CDR3 is TGCAGCGTTGGGGGGGATGCCCTCCATGAGCAGTTCTTC.

V usage is TRBV9 and J usage is TRBJ1-1; a possible D gene is TRBD1 (5 bases). The CDR3 loop spans 13 amino acids. CDR1 and CDR2 (germline): SGDLS, YYNGEE. Between the trimmed V and J ends, which lost 4 bases and 4 bases, there was a span of 11 bases. CDR3: CASSRPGGTEAFF. The CDR3 nucleotides read TGTGCCAGCAGCAGGCCGGGGGGCACTGAAGCTTTCTTT.

The rearrangement joins TRBV27 to TRBJ2-7, with 10 nucleotides matching TRBD2. With 6 bases clipped from V and 7 bases from J, the junction kept 15 bases outside the gene matches. CDR1 is MNHEY, CDR2 SMNVEV, per germline (reference sequence). The CDR3 has 16 amino acids. The CDR3 DNA is TGTGCCAGCAGACGAGGGACTAGCGAGATTATTCGGGAGCAGTACTTC. Its protein product is CASRRGTSEIIREQYF.

Details on this clone: The same CDR3 can be traced to other DNA sequences in this sample. The gene calls are TRBV18 and TRBJ2-5; 9 bases match TRBD2. The CDR3 spans 14 residues. The germline V gene has CDR1 KGHSH and CDR2 LQKENI. V lost 2 bases, J lost 2 bases, and 0 bases stayed unmatched. DNA for the CDR3: TGTGCCAGCTCACCAGCGGGAGGGCAAGAGACCCAGTACTTC. Protein sequence: CASSPAGGQETQYF. The entire variable domain, with the rest obtained from reference TRBV18 and TRBJ2-5, is as follows: NAGVMQNPRHLVRRRGQEARLRCSPMKGHSHVYWYRQLPEEGLKFMVYLQKENIIDESGMPKERFSAEFPKEGPSILRIQQVVRGDSAAYFCASSPAGGQETQYFGPGTRLLVL.

V gene TRBV7-9 combines with J gene TRBJ1-5; 8 bases match TRBD1. Trimming cost V 5 bases and J 4 bases; bases outside gene matches: 7. CDR1 is SEHNR, CDR2 FQNEAQ, per germline (reference sequence). This CDR3 region has 15 residues. The CDR3, as DNA: TGTGCCAGCAGCGCATCAGGGGGCCAAAATCAGCCCCAGCATTTT. Its protein is CASSASGGQNQPQHF.

The chain uses TRBV28 and TRBJ1-5, with D perhaps TRBD1 (6 bases). CDR1 MDHEN and CDR2 SYDVKM come from the germline V gene. The CDR3 runs 14 residues. Trimming left V 6 bases short and J 6 bases short, with 15 bases between. DNA for the CDR3: TGTGCCAGCAGCGCCCACAGGGACGGTCAGCCCCAGCATTTT. Its protein is CASSAHRDGQPQHF.

DNA for the CDR3: TGTGCCAGCAGTCCCATACGGACCACCCCTAGCGAGCAGTTCTTC. This gives the protein CASSPIRTTPSEQFF. This chain connects TRBV27 to TRBJ2-1; TRBD2 is a possible D gene (5 bases). The germline CDR1 and CDR2 sequences are MNHEY and SMNVEV (reference sequence). CDR3 length equals 15 residues. Trimming pared 5 bases from V and 10 bases from J, leaving 21 bases between.

The chain recombines TRBV4-2 with TRBJ2-7, with 8 bases identical to TRBD2. There are 16 residues in the CDR3. V was pared by 0 bases and J by 4 bases, with 8 bases of the junction left unmatched. The germline V gene has CDR1 LGHNA and CDR2 YNFKEQ. In DNA, the CDR3 is TGTGCCAGCAGCCAAGATCCCCCGGGAGGGCCTTACGAGCAGTACTTC. It encodes CASSQDPPGGPYEQYF.

The rearrangement joins TRBV3-1 (or the pseudogene TRBV3-2) to TRBJ2-1, with 9 bases aligning to TRBD2. The CDR3 is 16 amino acids. Germline values: CDR1 LGHDT, CDR2 YNNKEL (reference sequence). J was trimmed by 3 bases and V by 6 bases; bases with no gene match: 9. DNA for the CDR3: TGTGCCAGCAGTACTGCTAGCGGGAAAGGCTACAATGAGCAGTTCTTC. Translating it yields CASSTASGKGYNEQFF.

This clone was picked up a small number of times. The rearrangement uses TRBV28 and TRBJ1-5; unclear D gene. CDR3 size: 12 residues. Per germline, CDR1 MDHEN and CDR2 SYDVKM. V was clipped by 2 bases and J by 6 bases, with 5 bases between them. The CDR3: CASSLNGQPQHF. The CDR3 DNA sequence: TGTGCCAGCAGTTTAAACGGTCAGCCCCAGCATTTT.

This sequence joins TRBV12-3 or TRBV12-4 and TRBJ2-1, with D possibly being TRBD2 (5 bases). The CDR3 totals 11 residues. V was cut by 8 bases and J by 9 bases, with 11 bases left in between. CDR3 DNA sequence: TGTGCCAGCCGGCTCGGGATTGAGCAGTTCTTC. As protein: CASRLGIEQFF.

The V call is TRBV12-3 or TRBV12-4, the J call TRBJ2-2, with D perhaps TRBD1 (5 bases). The CDR3 sequence is 13 residues long. V lost 3 bases to trimming and J lost 4 bases, with 6 bases between them. CDR3 residues: CASSFRGTGELFF. The DNA of the CDR3 is TGTGCCAGCAGTTTTAGGGGCACCGGGGAGCTGTTTTTT.

The chain carries TRBV5-1 and TRBJ2-5; 12 bases are shared with TRBD1. Germline V gene lookup returns CDR1 SGHRS and CDR2 YFSETQ. The CDR3 is 17 amino acids. Losses at the gene ends were 2 bases for V and 4 bases for J; bases not matched to a gene: 9. The CDR3 nucleotides are TGCGCCAGCAGCTTTAATCTGGGACAGGGGGCTTCAGAGACCCAGTACTTC. As protein: CASSFNLGQGASETQYF.

The chain uses TRBV5-1 and TRBJ1-6, with TRBD1 as a possible D gene (5 bases). The germline V gene has CDR1 SGHRS and CDR2 YFSETQ. Trimming stripped 0 bases from V and 1 base from J, with 11 bases between. This CDR3 is 17 amino acids long. The CDR3: CASSLEIGVSYNSPLHF. CDR3 DNA: TGCGCCAGCAGCTTGGAGATAGGGGTGTCCTATAATTCACCCCTCCACTTT.

This clone showed up just once. The chain links TRBV3-1 (or the pseudogene TRBV3-2) to TRBJ1-1, with D unclear. Germline V CDR1 and CDR2: LGHDT, YNNKEL (reference sequence). V dropped 0 bases and J dropped 4 bases, with 9 bases sitting between them. This CDR3 spans 14 amino acids. CDR3 sequence: CASSQDGSRTEAFF. CDR3 coding DNA: TGTGCCAGCAGCCAAGACGGGAGCCGCACTGAAGCTTTCTTT.

V is TRBV28 and J is TRBJ2-7; 8 bases match TRBD2. The CDR3 has 13 residues. Per the germline V gene, CDR1 is MDHEN and CDR2 is SYDVKM. The ends lost 10 bases at V and 6 bases at J; junction bases unmatched: 11. In nucleotides, the CDR3 is TGTGCCATGAGGGGGAGCGGGAGTCGCGAGCAGTACTTC. The encoded protein is CAMRGSGSREQYF. The full variable domain, with the rest looked up from reference TRBV28 and TRBJ2-7, is DVKVTQSSRYLVKRTGEKVFLECVQDMDHENMFWYRQDPGLGLRLIYFSYDVKMKEKGDIPEGYSVSREKKERFSLILESASTNQTSMYLCAMRGSGSREQYFGPGTRLTVT.